Listed here are 8 T cell receptor beta chains from one sample, sequenced in a study of blood T cell repertoires in COVID-19. TCRdb keeps only in-frame clones here, not all; method: immunoSEQ multiplex PCR. Among roughly 84,000 clones listed, just under 85% were seen once. The sequenced sample consisted of peripheral blood. All receptors derive from a man older than 75 with active or convalescent COVID-19.

The chain couples TRBV19 to TRBJ2-1; 10 positions agree with TRBD2. The germline gives CDR1 LNHDA, CDR2 SQIVND (reference sequence). V lost 4 bases to trimming and J lost 6 bases; unmatched junction nucleotides: 3. The CDR3 sequence is 14 residues long. CDR3 coding DNA: TGTGCCAGTAGTAGGGGGACTAGCGTCAATGAGCAGTTCTTC. Its protein product is CASSRGTSVNEQFF.

For this clone: One junction end disagrees with the germline gene, perhaps due to a read error. The V and J genes are TRBV6-1 and TRBJ1-2, with unresolved D. The length of the CDR3 is 10 residues. The germline V gene has CDR1 MNHNS and CDR2 SASEGT. CDR3 residues: CASSEESRYF. Here the CDR3 DNA reads TGTGCCAGCAGTGAAGAGAGCCGATACTTC.

V usage is TRBV6-5 and J usage is TRBJ1-5; 7 nucleotides match TRBD1. The CDR3 totals 15 residues. After removal of 5 bases from V and 3 bases from J, the junction contained 7 bases not matched to a gene. The germline gives CDR1 MNHEY, CDR2 SVGAGI. CDR3 bases: TGTGCCAGCAGTCCAAGGACAGGCCCCAATCAGCCCCAGCATTTT. Translated: CASSPRTGPNQPQHF.

J is TRBJ1-2 and V is TRBV6-4; 11 bases agree with TRBD1. The junction had 2 bases not matched to a gene; V was cut back by 4 bases and J by 4 bases. The CDR3 contains 14 residues. The V gene's germline CDR1 is MRHNA and CDR2 SNTAGT. The CDR3 bases are TGTGCCAGCAGTGCCGGGACAGGGGGCTATGGCTACACCTTC. Protein: CASSAGTGGYGYTF.

The chain is built from TRBV7-6 and TRBJ2-5; the D is unclear. CDR1 SGHVS and CDR2 FNYEAQ come from the germline V gene. With 6 bases removed from V and 4 bases from J, the gap between germline ends came to 15 bases. CDR3 length equals 14 residues. Here the CDR3 reads CASSRPGPRETQYF. CDR3 DNA: TGTGCCAGCAGTAGGCCAGGCCCACGAGAGACCCAGTACTTC.

The gene calls are TRBV7-9 and TRBJ1-4; TRBD1 aligns across 11 bases. V was clipped by 5 bases and J by 8 bases; unmatched bases: 7. The CDR3 sequence is 15 residues long. Germline values: CDR1 SEHNR, CDR2 FQNEAQ (reference sequence). CDR3 sequence: CASSPRTGGREKLFF. Here the CDR3 DNA reads TGTGCCAGCAGCCCCCGGACAGGGGGCCGGGAAAAACTGTTTTTT. Together with reference TRBV7-9 and TRBJ1-4, the CDR3 gives the full variable domain: DTGVSQNPRHKITKRGQNVTFRCDPISEHNRLYWYRQTLGQGPEFLTYFQNEAQLEKSRLLSDRFSAERPKGSFSTLEIQRTEQGDSAMYLCASSPRTGGREKLFFGSGTQLSVL.

CDR3 sequence (DNA): TGTGCCAGCTCACCGCGCAGGGATCAGCCCCAGCATTTT. Protein product: CASSPRRDQPQHF. This chain links TRBV18 with TRBJ1-5, with D possibly TRBD1 on 5 matching bases. The V and J ends lost 3 bases and 5 bases respectively, with 8 bases between them. Germline CDR1 KGHSH, CDR2 LQKENI. This CDR3 is 13 amino acids long. The full variable domain, with the rest looked up from reference TRBV18 and TRBJ1-5, is NAGVMQNPRHLVRRRGQEARLRCSPMKGHSHVYWYRQLPEEGLKFMVYLQKENIIDESGMPKERFSAEFPKEGPSILRIQQVVRGDSAAYFCASSPRRDQPQHFGDGTRLSIL.

The chain couples TRBV7-3 to TRBJ2-1; a weak D match, TRBD2 (5 bases). The CDR3 totals 16 residues. The ends were cut back, 1 base at V and 8 bases at J, with 18 bases in the middle. CDR1 and CDR2 (germline): SGHTA, FQGTGA. CDR3: CASSLIGIGGGDEQFF. In nucleotides, the CDR3 is TGTGCCAGCAGCTTAATTGGTATAGGAGGTGGTGATGAGCAGTTCTTC. Based on the CDR3 plus reference TRBV7-3 and TRBJ2-1, the full variable domain is GAGVSQTPSNKVTEKGKYVELRCDPISGHTALYWYRQSLGQGPEFLIYFQGTGAADDSGLPNDRFFAVRPEGSVSTLKIQRTERGDSAVYLCASSLIGIGGGDEQFFGPGTRLTVL.